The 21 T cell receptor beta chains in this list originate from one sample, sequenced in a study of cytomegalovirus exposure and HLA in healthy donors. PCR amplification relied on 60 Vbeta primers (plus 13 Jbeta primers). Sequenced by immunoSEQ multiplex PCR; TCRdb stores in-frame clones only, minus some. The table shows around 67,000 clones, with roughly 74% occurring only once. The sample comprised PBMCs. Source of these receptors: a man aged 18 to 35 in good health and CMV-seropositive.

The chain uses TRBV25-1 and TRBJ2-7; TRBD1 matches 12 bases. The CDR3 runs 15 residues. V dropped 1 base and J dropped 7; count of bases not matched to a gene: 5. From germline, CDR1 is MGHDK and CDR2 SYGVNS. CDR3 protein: CASSEFGTGGREQYF. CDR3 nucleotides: TGTGCCAGCAGTGAATTTGGGACAGGGGGCAGGGAGCAGTACTTC.

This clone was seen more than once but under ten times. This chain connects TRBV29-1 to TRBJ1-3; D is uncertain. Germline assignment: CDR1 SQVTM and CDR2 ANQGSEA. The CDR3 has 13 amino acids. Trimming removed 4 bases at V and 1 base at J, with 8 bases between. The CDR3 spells CSVVAGSGNTIYF. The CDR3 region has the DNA TGCAGCGTTGTGGCAGGTTCTGGAAACACCATATATTTT. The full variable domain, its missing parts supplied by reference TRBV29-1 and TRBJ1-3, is SAVISQKPSRDICQRGTSLTIQCQVDSQVTMMFWYRQQPGQSLTLIATANQGSEATYESGFVIDKFPISRPNLTFSTLTVSNMSPEDSSIYLCSVVAGSGNTIYFGEGSWLTVV.

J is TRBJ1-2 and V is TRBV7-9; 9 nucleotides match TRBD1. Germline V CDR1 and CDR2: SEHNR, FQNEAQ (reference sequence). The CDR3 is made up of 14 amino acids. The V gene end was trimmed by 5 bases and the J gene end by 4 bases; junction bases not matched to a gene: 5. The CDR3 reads CASSPTDRGYGYTF. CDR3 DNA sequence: TGTGCCAGCAGCCCCACGGACAGGGGCTATGGCTACACCTTC.

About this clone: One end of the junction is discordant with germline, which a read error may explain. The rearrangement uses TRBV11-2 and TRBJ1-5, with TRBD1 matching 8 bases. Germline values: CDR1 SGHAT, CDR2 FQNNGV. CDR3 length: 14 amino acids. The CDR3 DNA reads TGTGCCAGCAGCGGACAGGGTAGCGATCAGCCCCAGCATTTT. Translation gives CASSGQGSDQPQHF. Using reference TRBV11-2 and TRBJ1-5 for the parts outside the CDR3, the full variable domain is EAGVAQSPRYKIIEKRQSVAFWCNPISGHATLYWYQQILGQGPKLLIQFQNNGVVDDSQLPKDRFSAERLKGVDSTLKIQPAKLEDSAVYLCASSGQGSDQPQHFGDGTRLSIL.

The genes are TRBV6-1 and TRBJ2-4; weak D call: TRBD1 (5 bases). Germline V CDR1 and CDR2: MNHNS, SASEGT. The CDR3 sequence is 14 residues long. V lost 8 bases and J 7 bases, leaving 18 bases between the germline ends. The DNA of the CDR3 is TGTGCCAGCGAAACAATAACAGGCGCCAACATTCAGTACTTC. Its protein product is CASETITGANIQYF.

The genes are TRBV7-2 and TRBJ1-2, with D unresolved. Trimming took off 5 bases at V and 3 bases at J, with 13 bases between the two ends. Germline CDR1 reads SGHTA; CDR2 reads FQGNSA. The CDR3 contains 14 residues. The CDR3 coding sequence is TGTGCCAGCAGCCCTCTCGCCGGGGACTATGGCTACACCTTC. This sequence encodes CASSPLAGDYGYTF.

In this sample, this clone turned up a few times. The CDR3 bases are TGTGCCTGGTATTCAGGGGCGGCTGGAAACACCATATATTTT. Translating it yields CAWYSGAAGNTIYF. The chain uses TRBV30 and TRBJ1-3; D perhaps matches TRBD1 (6 bases). Trimming stripped 5 bases from V and 2 bases from J, with 13 bases between. The CDR3 has 14 amino acids. Germline CDR1 reads GTSNPN; CDR2 reads SVGIG (reference sequence).

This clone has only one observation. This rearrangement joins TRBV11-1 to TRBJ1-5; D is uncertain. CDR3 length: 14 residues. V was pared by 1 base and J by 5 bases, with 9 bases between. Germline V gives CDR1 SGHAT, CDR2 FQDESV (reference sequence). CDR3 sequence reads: CASSLEPRYQPQHF. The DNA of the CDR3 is TGTGCCAGCAGCTTAGAGCCCCGGTATCAGCCCCAGCATTTT.

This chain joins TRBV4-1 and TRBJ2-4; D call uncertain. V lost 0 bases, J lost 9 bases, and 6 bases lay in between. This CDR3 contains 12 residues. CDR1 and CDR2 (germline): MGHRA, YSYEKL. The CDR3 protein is CASSQDTAIQYF. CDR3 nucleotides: TGCGCCAGCAGCCAAGATACAGCCATTCAGTACTTC.

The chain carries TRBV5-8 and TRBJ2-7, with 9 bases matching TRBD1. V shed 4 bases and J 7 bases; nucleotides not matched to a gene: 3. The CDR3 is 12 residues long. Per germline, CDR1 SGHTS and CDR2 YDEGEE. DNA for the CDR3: TGTGCCAGCAGCGGGGACAGGGAAGAGCAGTACTTC. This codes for CASSGDREEQYF.

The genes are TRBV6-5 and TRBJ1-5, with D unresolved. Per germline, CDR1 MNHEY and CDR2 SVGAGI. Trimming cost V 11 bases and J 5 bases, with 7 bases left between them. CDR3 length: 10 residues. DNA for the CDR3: TGTGCCGTCGGGTATCAGCCCCAGCATTTT. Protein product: CAVGYQPQHF.

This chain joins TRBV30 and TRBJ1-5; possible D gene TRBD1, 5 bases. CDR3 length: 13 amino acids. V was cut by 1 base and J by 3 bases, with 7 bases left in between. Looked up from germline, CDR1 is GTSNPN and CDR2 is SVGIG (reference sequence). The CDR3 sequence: CAWSGQHNQPQHF. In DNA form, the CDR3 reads TGTGCCTGGAGTGGACAGCACAATCAGCCCCAGCATTTT.

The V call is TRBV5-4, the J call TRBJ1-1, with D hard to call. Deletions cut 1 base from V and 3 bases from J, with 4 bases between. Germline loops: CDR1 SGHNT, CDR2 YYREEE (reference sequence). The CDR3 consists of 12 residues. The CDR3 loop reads CASSLRDTEAFF. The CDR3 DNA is TGTGCCAGCAGCTTGCGGGACACTGAAGCTTTCTTT.

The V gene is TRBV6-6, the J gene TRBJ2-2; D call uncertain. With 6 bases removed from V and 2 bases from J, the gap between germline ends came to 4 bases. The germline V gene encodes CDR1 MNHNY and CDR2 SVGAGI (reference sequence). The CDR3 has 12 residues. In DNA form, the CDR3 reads TGTGCCAGCAGCCTTAACACCGGGGAGCTGTTTTTT. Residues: CASSLNTGELFF.

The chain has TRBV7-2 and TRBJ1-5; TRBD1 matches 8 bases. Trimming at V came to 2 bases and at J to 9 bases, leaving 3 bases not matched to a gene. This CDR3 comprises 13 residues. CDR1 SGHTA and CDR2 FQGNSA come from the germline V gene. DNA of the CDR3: TGTGCCAGCAGCTTACGAGGGACAGGGCCCCAGCATTTT. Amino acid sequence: CASSLRGTGPQHF.

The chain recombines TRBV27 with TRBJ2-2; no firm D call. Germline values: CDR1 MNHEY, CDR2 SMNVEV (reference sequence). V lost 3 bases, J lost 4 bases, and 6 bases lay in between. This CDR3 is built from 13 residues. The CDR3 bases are TGTGCCAGCAGTTTTACTTTCACCGGGGAGCTGTTTTTT. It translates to CASSFTFTGELFF.

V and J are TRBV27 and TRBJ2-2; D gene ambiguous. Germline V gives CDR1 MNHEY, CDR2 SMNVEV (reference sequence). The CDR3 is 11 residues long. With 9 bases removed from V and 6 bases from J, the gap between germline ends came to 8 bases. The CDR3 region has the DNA TGTGCCAGTAAGCTCCCCGGGGAGCTGTTTTTT. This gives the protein CASKLPGELFF.

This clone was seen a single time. The CDR3 region is CASSYSPGGSTEAFF. The CDR3 region has the DNA TGTGCCAGCAGTTACTCTCCAGGGGGTAGCACTGAAGCTTTCTTT. The gene calls are TRBV6-5 and TRBJ1-1, with TRBD1 identical over 7 bases. After removal of 0 bases from V and 4 bases from J, the junction contained 5 bases not matched to a gene. Looked up from germline, CDR1 is MNHEY and CDR2 is SVGAGI. The CDR3 has 15 amino acids.

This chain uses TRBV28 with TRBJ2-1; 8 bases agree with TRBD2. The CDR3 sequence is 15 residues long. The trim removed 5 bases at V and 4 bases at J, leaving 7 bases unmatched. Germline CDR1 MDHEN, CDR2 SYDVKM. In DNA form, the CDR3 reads TGTGCCAGCAGTCTATCCTCTAGCGGGTACAATGAGCAGTTCTTC. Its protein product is CASSLSSSGYNEQFF.

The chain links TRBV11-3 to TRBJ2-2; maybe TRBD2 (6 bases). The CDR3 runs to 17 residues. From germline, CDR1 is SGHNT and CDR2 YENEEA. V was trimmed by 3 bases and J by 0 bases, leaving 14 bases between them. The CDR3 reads CASSFSGHSANTGELFF. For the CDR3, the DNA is TGTGCCAGCAGCTTTAGCGGACACTCAGCGAACACCGGGGAGCTGTTTTTT.

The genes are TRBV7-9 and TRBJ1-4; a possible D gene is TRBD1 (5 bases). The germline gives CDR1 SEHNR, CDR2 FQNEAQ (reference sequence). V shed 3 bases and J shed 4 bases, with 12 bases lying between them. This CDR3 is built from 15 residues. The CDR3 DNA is TGTGCCAGCAGCTTCCAGGGTGATCTTAATGAAAAACTGTTTTTT. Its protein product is CASSFQGDLNEKLFF.